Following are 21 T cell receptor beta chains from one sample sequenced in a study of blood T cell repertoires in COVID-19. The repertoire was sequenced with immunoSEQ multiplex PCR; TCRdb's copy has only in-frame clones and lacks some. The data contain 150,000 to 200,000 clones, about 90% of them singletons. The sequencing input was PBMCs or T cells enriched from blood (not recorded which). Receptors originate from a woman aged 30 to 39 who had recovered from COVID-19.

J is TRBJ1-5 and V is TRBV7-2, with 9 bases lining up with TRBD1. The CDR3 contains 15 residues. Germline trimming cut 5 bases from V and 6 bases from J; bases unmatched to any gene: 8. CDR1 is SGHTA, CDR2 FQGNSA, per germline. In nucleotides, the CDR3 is TGTGCCAGCAGCCCCGGACAGGGGATGGGTCAGCCCCAGCATTTT. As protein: CASSPGQGMGQPQHF.

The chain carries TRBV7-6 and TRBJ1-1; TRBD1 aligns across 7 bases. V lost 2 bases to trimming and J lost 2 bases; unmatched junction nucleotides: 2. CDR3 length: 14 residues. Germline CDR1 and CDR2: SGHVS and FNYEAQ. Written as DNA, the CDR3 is TGTGCCAGCAGCTTACAGGGGGGAAACACTGAAGCTTTCTTT. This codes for CASSLQGGNTEAFF. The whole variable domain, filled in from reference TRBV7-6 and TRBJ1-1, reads GAGVSQSPRYKVTKRGQDVALRCDPISGHVSLYWYRQALGQGPEFLTYFNYEAQQDKSGLPNDRFSAERPEGSISTLTIQRTEQRDSAMYRCASSLQGGNTEAFFGQGTRLTVV.

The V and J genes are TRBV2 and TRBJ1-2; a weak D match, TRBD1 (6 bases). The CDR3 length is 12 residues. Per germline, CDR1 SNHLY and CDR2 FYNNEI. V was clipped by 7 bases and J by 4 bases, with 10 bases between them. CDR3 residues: CASTTGSYGYTF. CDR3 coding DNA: TGTGCCAGCACTACAGGGAGCTATGGCTACACCTTC. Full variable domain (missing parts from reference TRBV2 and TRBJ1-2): EPEVTQTPSHQVTQMGQEVILRCVPISNHLYFYWYRQILGQKVEFLVSFYNNEISEKSEIFDDQFSVERPDGSNFTLKIRSTKLEDSAMYFCASTTGSYGYTFGSGTRLTVV.

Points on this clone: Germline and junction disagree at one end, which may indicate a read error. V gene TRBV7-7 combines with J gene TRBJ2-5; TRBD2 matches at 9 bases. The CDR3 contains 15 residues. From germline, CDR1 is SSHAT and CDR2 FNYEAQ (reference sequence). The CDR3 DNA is TGTGCTAGCAGCTTACCTAGCGGGGAACAAGAGACCCAGTACTTC. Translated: CASSLPSGEQETQYF.

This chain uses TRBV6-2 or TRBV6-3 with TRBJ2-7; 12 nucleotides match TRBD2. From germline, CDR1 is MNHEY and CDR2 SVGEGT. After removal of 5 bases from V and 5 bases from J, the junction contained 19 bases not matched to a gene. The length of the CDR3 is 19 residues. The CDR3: CASSPPASGRDGRNHEQYF. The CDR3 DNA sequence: TGTGCCAGCAGTCCCCCGGCTAGCGGGAGGGACGGCCGAAACCACGAGCAGTACTTC.

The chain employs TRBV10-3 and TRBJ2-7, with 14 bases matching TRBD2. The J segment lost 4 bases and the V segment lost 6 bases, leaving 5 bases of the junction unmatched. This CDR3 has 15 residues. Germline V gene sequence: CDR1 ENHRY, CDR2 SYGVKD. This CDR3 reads CAISPGLAGVYEQYF. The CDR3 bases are TGTGCCATCAGCCCGGGACTAGCGGGAGTATACGAGCAGTACTTC.

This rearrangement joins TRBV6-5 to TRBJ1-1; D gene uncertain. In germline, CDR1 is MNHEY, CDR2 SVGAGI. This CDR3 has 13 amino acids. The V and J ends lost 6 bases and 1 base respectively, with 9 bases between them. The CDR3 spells CASRTLSNTEAFF. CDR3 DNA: TGTGCCAGCAGGACACTTTCGAACACTGAAGCTTTCTTT.

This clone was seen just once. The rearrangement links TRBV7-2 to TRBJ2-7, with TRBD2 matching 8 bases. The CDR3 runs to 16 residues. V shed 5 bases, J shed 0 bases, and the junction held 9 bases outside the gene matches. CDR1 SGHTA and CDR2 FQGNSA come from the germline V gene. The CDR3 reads CASSQRGGTSSYEQYF. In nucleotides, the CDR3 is TGTGCCAGCAGCCAACGGGGGGGGACGAGCTCCTACGAGCAGTACTTC.

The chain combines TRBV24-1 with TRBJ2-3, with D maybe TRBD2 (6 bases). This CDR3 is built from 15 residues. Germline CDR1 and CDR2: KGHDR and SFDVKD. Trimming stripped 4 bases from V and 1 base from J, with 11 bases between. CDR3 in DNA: TGTGCCACCAGTGACCGGGACTTCCGCACAGATACGCAGTATTTT. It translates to CATSDRDFRTDTQYF.

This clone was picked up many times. This chain's CDR3 is CASSVGEVQRDEQFF. CDR3 nucleotides: TGTGCCAGCAGCGTGGGGGAGGTTCAACGGGATGAGCAGTTCTTC. The chain is built from TRBV9 and TRBJ2-1, with D maybe TRBD2 (6 bases). This CDR3 region has 15 residues. V was clipped by 2 bases and J by 8 bases, with 17 bases between them. Germline V CDR1 and CDR2: SGDLS, YYNGEE.

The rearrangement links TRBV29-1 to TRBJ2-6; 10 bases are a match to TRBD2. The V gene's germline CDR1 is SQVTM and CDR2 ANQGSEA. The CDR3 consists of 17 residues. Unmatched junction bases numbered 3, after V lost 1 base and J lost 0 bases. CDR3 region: CSVEGLAGGSGANVLTF. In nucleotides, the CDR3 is TGCAGCGTTGAAGGGTTAGCGGGGGGCTCTGGGGCCAACGTCCTGACTTTC.

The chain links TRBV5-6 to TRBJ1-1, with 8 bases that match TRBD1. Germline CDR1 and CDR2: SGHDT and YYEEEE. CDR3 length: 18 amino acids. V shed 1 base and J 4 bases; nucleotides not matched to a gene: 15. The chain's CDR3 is CASSLFSPPQGAGTEAFF. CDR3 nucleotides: TGTGCCAGCAGCTTGTTCAGCCCTCCCCAGGGGGCTGGCACTGAAGCTTTCTTT.

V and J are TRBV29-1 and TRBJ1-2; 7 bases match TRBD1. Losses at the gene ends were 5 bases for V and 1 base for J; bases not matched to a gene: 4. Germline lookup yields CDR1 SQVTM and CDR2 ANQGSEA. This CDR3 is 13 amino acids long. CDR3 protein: CSVYRDSNYGYTF. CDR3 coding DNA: TGCAGCGTTTACCGGGACAGTAACTATGGCTACACCTTC.

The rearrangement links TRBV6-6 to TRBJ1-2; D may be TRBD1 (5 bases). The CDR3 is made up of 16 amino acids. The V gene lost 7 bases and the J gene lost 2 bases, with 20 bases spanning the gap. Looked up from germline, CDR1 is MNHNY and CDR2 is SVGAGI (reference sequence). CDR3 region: CASTLTALDSNYGYTF. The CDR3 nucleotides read TGTGCCAGCACCCTCACCGCCTTAGACAGCAACTATGGCTACACCTTC.

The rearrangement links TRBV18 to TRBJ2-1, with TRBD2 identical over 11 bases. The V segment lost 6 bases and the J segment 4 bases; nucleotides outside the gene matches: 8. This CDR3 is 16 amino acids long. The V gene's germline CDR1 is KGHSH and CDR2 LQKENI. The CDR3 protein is CASSHSSGGYYNEQFF. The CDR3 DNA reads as TGTGCCAGCTCCCATTCTAGCGGGGGGTATTACAATGAGCAGTTCTTC.

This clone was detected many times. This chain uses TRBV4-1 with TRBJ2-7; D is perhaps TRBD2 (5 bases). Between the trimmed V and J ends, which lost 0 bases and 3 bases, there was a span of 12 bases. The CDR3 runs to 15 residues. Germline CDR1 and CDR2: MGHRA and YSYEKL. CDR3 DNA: TGCGCCAGCAGCCAAGAGCACAGAGGACTCTACGAGCAGTACTTC. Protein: CASSQEHRGLYEQYF.

The CDR3 reads CASSLALPRGNTIYF. The CDR3 DNA reads TGTGCCAGCAGCTTAGCGCTCCCTCGGGGAAACACCATATATTTT. The chain joins TRBV7-6 to TRBJ1-3; D unclear. This CDR3 is 15 amino acids long. Trimming pared 0 bases from V and 4 bases from J, leaving 10 bases between. Looked up from germline, CDR1 is SGHVS and CDR2 is FNYEAQ.

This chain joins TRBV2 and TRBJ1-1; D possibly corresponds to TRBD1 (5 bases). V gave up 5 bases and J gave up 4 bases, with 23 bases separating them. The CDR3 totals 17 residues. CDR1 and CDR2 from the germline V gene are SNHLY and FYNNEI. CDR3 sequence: CASSRRNSRAFRTEAFF. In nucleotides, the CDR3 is TGTGCCAGCAGTCGTCGGAATAGCAGGGCCTTCCGCACTGAAGCTTTCTTT.

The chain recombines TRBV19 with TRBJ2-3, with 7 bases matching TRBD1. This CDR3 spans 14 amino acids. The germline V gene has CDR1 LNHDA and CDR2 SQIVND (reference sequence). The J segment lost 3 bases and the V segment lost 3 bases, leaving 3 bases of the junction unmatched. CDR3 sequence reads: CASSIPRGTDTQYF. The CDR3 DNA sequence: TGTGCCAGTAGTATCCCCAGGGGGACAGATACGCAGTATTTT.

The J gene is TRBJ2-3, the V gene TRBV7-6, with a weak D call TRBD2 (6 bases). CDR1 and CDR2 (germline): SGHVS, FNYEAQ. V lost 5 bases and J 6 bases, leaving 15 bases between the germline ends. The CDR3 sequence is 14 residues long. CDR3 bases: TGTGCCAGCAGCCCGTCGACTAGGGCCGATACGCAGTATTTT. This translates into CASSPSTRADTQYF.

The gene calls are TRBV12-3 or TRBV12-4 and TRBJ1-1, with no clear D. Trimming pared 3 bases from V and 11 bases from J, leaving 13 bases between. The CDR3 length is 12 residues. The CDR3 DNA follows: TGTGCCAGCAGTTTTATCGAGAGGGTGGCTTTCTTT. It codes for CASSFIERVAFF.